Following are 23 T cell receptor beta chains from one sample sequenced in a study of T cells in localized non-small cell lung cancer. TCRdb's table, derived via immunoSEQ multiplex PCR, lists solely in-frame clones and lacks some. Counted here are over 1,000 clones, roughly 15% occurring once; the ten biggest clones make up approximately 30%. The sequences come from normal lung tissue next to the tumor, collected before any cancer treatment. These TCRs come from an older male donor with stage I lung adenocarcinoma.

The chain employs TRBV11-3 and TRBJ1-2; 11 nucleotides line up with TRBD1. Trimming at V came to 5 bases and at J to 5 bases, leaving 4 bases not matched to a gene. Germline CDR1 SGHNT, CDR2 YENEEA. The CDR3 consists of 14 residues. The CDR3 bases are TGTGCCAGCAGCCCGGGGACAGGGGGGTATGGCTACACCTTC. Encoded protein: CASSPGTGGYGYTF.

A few counts support this clone. The chain uses TRBV11-3 and TRBJ2-1; the D is unclear. Per germline, CDR1 SGHNT and CDR2 YENEEA. Trimming took off 6 bases at V and 7 bases at J, with 19 bases between the two ends. The CDR3 covers 15 residues. DNA of the CDR3: TGTGCCAGCAGTATAATACCCGGTGAAGCGAATGAGCAGTTCTTC. Encoded protein: CASSIIPGEANEQFF.

This clone was counted only a few times. The chain couples TRBV11-3 to TRBJ2-3, with 7 bases identical to TRBD2. J gave up 4 bases and V 5 bases, and 6 bases lay outside the gene matches. In germline, CDR1 is SGHNT, CDR2 YENEEA. CDR3 size: 14 residues. The CDR3 DNA is TGTGCCAGCAGCCCATGGGGGGGGTCAGATACGCAGTATTTT. Translation: CASSPWGGSDTQYF.

The table lists this clone with a few counts. V usage is TRBV19 and J usage is TRBJ2-2, with TRBD2 as a possible D gene (5 bases). V lost 2 bases and J lost 6, with 19 bases in between. The germline V gene encodes CDR1 LNHDA and CDR2 SQIVND (reference sequence). This CDR3 region has 17 residues. CDR3 in amino acids: CASSISVRGPFPGELFF. DNA for the CDR3: TGTGCCAGTAGTATATCTGTTCGAGGGCCCTTTCCCGGGGAGCTGTTTTTT.

Within the sample, this clone is medium-sized (0.01 to 0.1%). The chain joins TRBV11-3 to TRBJ2-3, with D hard to call. The CDR3 length is 15 residues. The V gene's germline CDR1 is SGHNT and CDR2 YENEEA. The V gene lost 0 bases and the J gene lost 3 bases, with 10 bases spanning the gap. The CDR3 reads CASSLEFQQTDTQYF. The CDR3 nucleotides are TGTGCCAGCAGCTTAGAGTTCCAACAGACAGATACGCAGTATTTT. The full variable domain, in which reference TRBV11-3 and TRBJ2-3 provide the parts outside the CDR3, is EAGVVQSPRYKIIEKKQPVAFWCNPISGHNTLYWYLQNLGQGPELLIRYENEEAVDDSQLPKDRFSAERLKGVDSTLKIQPAELGDSAVYLCASSLEFQQTDTQYFGPGTRLTVL.

V is TRBV19 and J is TRBJ2-1; 8 bases are shared with TRBD2. From germline, CDR1 is LNHDA and CDR2 SQIVND (reference sequence). V lost 3 bases to trimming and J lost 2 bases; unmatched junction nucleotides: 3. The CDR3 spans 15 residues. The CDR3 sequence: CASSMTGGAYNEQFF. In DNA form, the CDR3 reads TGTGCCAGTAGTATGACCGGGGGGGCCTACAATGAGCAGTTCTTC.

Only a few counts were recorded for this clone. This chain links TRBV6-8 with TRBJ1-1; D is undetermined. Per the germline V gene, CDR1 is MNHGY and CDR2 is SAAAGT. V gave up 5 bases and J gave up 1 base, with 8 bases separating them. The CDR3 is made up of 13 amino acids. CDR3 in DNA: TGTGCCAGCAGTATAGTCTGGAACACTGAAGCTTTCTTT. Amino acid sequence: CASSIVWNTEAFF.

Sample share makes this clone medium-sized. The chain couples TRBV4-1 to TRBJ1-1, with D perhaps TRBD1 (6 bases). Germline V gene data show CDR1 as MGHRA and CDR2 as YSYEKL. The CDR3 spans 15 residues. Trimming removed 2 bases at V and 2 bases at J, with 12 bases between. The CDR3 loop reads CASSQSWTANTEAFF. CDR3 DNA: TGCGCCAGCAGCCAATCCTGGACAGCCAACACTGAAGCTTTCTTT.

This clone turned up a few times. The rearrangement uses TRBV6-8 and TRBJ2-7; 9 bases are shared with TRBD2. Looked up from germline, CDR1 is MNHGY and CDR2 is SAAAGT. This CDR3 is built from 16 residues. Losses at the gene ends were 0 bases for V and 3 bases for J; bases not matched to a gene: 6. CDR3 bases: TGTGCCAGCAGTTACTCGGCGATAGCGGGGGACTACGAGCAGTACTTC. Its protein product is CASSYSAIAGDYEQYF.

Within the sample, this clone is medium-sized (0.01 to 0.1%). V is TRBV6-8 and J is TRBJ1-6; weak D call: TRBD1 (5 bases). CDR1 and CDR2 (germline): MNHGY, SAAAGT. The germline V and J ends were trimmed by 6 bases and 0 bases, with 15 bases remaining between them. This CDR3 has 17 amino acids. CDR3 protein: CASSPGGLSSYNSPLHF. The CDR3 DNA is TGTGCCAGCAGCCCTGGGGGATTGAGCTCCTATAATTCACCCCTCCACTTT.

This clone was detected only a few times. An end of the junction does not agree with germline; a read error may underlie this. J is TRBJ1-3 and V is TRBV6-8; D is uncertain. In germline, CDR1 is MNHGY, CDR2 SAAAGT. This CDR3 region has 14 residues. The CDR3 nucleotides read TGTGCCATCAGTCAGGCGCTCTCTGGAAACACCATATATTTT. Its protein is CAISQALSGNTIYF.

The V gene is TRBV10-1, the J gene TRBJ2-7, with D possibly being TRBD1 (5 bases). With 6 bases removed from V and 2 bases from J, the gap between germline ends came to 14 bases. Germline loops: CDR1 WNHNN, CDR2 SYGVQD (reference sequence). CDR3 length: 14 amino acids. CDR3 residues: CASRERQLPYEQYF. In nucleotides, the CDR3 is TGCGCCAGCAGGGAAAGACAGCTTCCCTACGAGCAGTACTTC.

This clone was counted between two and nine times. Compared with germline, one end of the junction differs, possibly owing to a read error. This sequence joins TRBV7-7 and TRBJ2-5, with D possibly matching TRBD1 (6 bases). The length of the CDR3 is 14 residues. The germline CDR1 and CDR2 sequences are SSHAT and FNYEAQ (reference sequence). The DNA of the CDR3 is TGTGCTAGCAGCCTCGGTAATACAGGGGAGACCCAGTACTTC. Translating gives CASSLGNTGETQYF.

The chain recombines TRBV6-8 with TRBJ1-5; D call uncertain. Germline V gene data show CDR1 as MNHGY and CDR2 as SAAAGT. Trimming removed 7 bases from V and 4 bases from J, with 14 bases in between. The CDR3 loop spans 14 amino acids. CDR3 amino acids: CASTVMVQNQPQHF. In nucleotides, the CDR3 is TGTGCCAGCACTGTAATGGTCCAAAATCAGCCCCAGCATTTT.

This sequence joins TRBV6-8 and TRBJ2-5; 7 positions match TRBD1. Trimming cost V 6 bases and J 5 bases; bases outside gene matches: 6. CDR1 is MNHGY, CDR2 SAAAGT, per germline. The CDR3 is 13 residues long. DNA for the CDR3: TGTGCCAGCAGCGACAGGGAGAGGGAGACCCAGTACTTC. This gives the protein CASSDRERETQYF.

Judged by abundance, this clone is medium-sized. This chain links TRBV11-3 with TRBJ2-7; a weak D match, TRBD2 (7 bases). This CDR3 has 17 amino acids. Per the germline V gene, CDR1 is SGHNT and CDR2 is YENEEA. V lost 3 bases, J lost 2 bases, and 20 bases lay in between. The CDR3 nucleotides read TGTGCCAGCAGCTTCCGAGCGGCGGGGGCTGAAGCCTACGAGCAGTACTTC. It encodes CASSFRAAGAEAYEQYF.

The J gene is TRBJ1-2, the V gene TRBV6-8, with TRBD1 as a possible D gene (5 bases). Germline CDR1 and CDR2: MNHGY and SAAAGT. This CDR3 is 15 amino acids long. V dropped 2 bases and J dropped 4 bases, with 14 bases sitting between them. The DNA of the CDR3 is TGTGCCAGCAGTTACCTGGGGCGGAACTCCTATGGCTACACCTTC. Amino acids: CASSYLGRNSYGYTF.

The gene calls are TRBV19 and TRBJ1-4; D is ambiguous. The ends were cut back, 6 bases at V and 6 bases at J, with 5 bases in the middle. The CDR3 extends over 11 amino acids. CDR1 LNHDA and CDR2 SQIVND come from the germline V gene (reference sequence). CDR3 sequence reads: CASSAYEKLFF. As DNA, the CDR3 is TGTGCCAGTAGCGCGTATGAAAAACTGTTTTTT.

In its sample, this clone is large (0.1 to 1%). The chain couples TRBV11-3 to TRBJ2-3; no definite D call. Per the germline V gene, CDR1 is SGHNT and CDR2 is YENEEA. V dropped 2 bases and J dropped 2 bases, with 8 bases sitting between them. The CDR3 is 14 amino acids. CDR3 DNA: TGTGCCAGCAGCTTATTCTCTCTCACAGATACGCAGTATTTT. Translated, it gives CASSLFSLTDTQYF.

This clone was detected only a few times. This chain uses TRBV11-3 with TRBJ1-4; D uncertain. The CDR3 sequence is 14 residues long. Trimming left V 4 bases short and J 6 bases short, with 12 bases between. Germline CDR1 is SGHNT and CDR2 is YENEEA. This CDR3 is CASSSGGFDEKLFF. The CDR3 DNA follows: TGTGCCAGCAGCTCGGGTGGGTTTGATGAAAAACTGTTTTTT.

A few counts support this clone. The rearrangement links TRBV9 to TRBJ2-2; 7 positions match TRBD2. The CDR3 covers 14 residues. Germline assignment: CDR1 SGDLS and CDR2 YYNGEE. Losses at the gene ends were 5 bases for V and 3 bases for J; bases not matched to a gene: 4. CDR3 DNA: TGTGCCAGCAGTGGGGACTATTACACCGGGGAGCTGTTTTTT. Amino acids: CASSGDYYTGELFF.

The chain is built from TRBV6-8 and TRBJ1-1, with 8 positions matching TRBD1. CDR3 length: 14 amino acids. Trimming removed 5 bases from V and 7 bases from J; junction bases left unmatched: 9. CDR1 MNHGY and CDR2 SAAAGT come from the germline V gene. For the CDR3, the DNA is TGTGCCAGCAGTGCTGGACAGGGCGGGGATGAAGCTTTCTTT. Translated: CASSAGQGGDEAFF.

This chain connects TRBV11-3 to TRBJ2-7; TRBD1 matches 10 bases. V lost 5 bases to trimming and J lost 3 bases; unmatched junction nucleotides: 7. Per germline, CDR1 SGHNT and CDR2 YENEEA. This CDR3 is 15 amino acids long. The DNA of the CDR3 is TGTGCCAGCAGCATCTCCGGGACAGGGGACTACGAGCAGTACTTC. Its translation is CASSISGTGDYEQYF.